The text below deals with one T cell receptor beta chain. Its antigen is not known. These data come from a study of T cell repertoires in cytomegalovirus infection. In the study overall: Selection of CMV epitopes for the study included recently identified HLA-C-restricted and well-studied HLA-B-restricted ones. TCR beta signatures that were public indicated CMV infection and matching HLA type.

Study-level findings and limits: CMV-specific TCR beta clonotypes restricted by HLA-C dominated the ex vivo response. Accumulated public TCR beta family frequency recognized individuals carrying CMV together with the relevant HLA.

V was shortened by 2 bases and J by 11 bases, with 21 bases between the two germline ends. This CDR3 is 15 amino acids long. Germline CDR1 is SEHNR and CDR2 is FQNEAQ (reference sequence). One entry per CDR3 protein, called by TCRdb with MiXCR from the reads. The table records 650,000 to 900,000 distinct CDR3 sequences, about 28% of them present only once. The chain carries TRBV7-9 and TRBJ1-1; D not resolved. The origin of this receptor is a human donor in good health (CMV status not recorded). Some clones in this sample may be carry-over from other donors' samples. Sequenced material: cultured CD8+ T cells from PBMCs, taken from culture after CMV antigen stimulation. DNA for the CDR3: TGTGCCAGCAGCTTACATGGGCCGAGTAGGGAGGTTGCTTTCTTT. This encodes CASSLHGPSREVAFF. Full variable domain (rest looked up from reference TRBV7-9 and TRBJ1-1): DTGVSQNPRHKITKRGQNVTFRCDPISEHNRLYWYRQTLGQGPEFLTYFQNEAQLEKSRLLSDRFSAERPKGSFSTLEIQRTEQGDSAMYLCASSLHGPSREVAFFGQGTRLTVV.